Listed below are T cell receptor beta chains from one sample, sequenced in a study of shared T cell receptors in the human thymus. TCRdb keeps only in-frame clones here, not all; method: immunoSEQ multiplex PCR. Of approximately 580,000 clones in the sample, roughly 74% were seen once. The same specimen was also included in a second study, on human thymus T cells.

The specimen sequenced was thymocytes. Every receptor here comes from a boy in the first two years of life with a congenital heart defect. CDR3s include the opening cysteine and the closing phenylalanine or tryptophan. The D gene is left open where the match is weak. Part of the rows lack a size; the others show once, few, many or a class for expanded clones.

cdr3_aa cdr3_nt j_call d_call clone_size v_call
CASSQDQGLAGQQDTQYF TGCGCCAGCAGCCAAGATCAGGGACTAGCGGGTCAACAAGATACGCAGTATTTT TRBJ2-3 TRBD2 NA TRBV4-3
CASSQALYQANTEAFF TGTGCCAGCAGCCAAGCTCTGTACCAGGCGAACACTGAAGCTTTCTTT TRBJ1-1 NA NA TRBV14
CASSLRVTSGVNTGELFF TGTGCCAGCAGCTTGCGGGTGACTAGCGGGGTTAACACCGGGGAGCTGTTTTTT TRBJ2-2 TRBD2 NA TRBV5-4
CSGEGGPGEQFF TGCAGCGGGGAGGGAGGGCCCGGTGAGCAGTTCTTC TRBJ2-1 TRBD2 NA TRBV29-1
CASSSRAGDTDTQYF TGCGCCAGCAGCTCCCGGGCGGGGGACACAGATACGCAGTATTTT TRBJ2-3 TRBD2 once TRBV5-1
CSVGGLAGGYEQYF TGCAGCGTGGGAGGTCTAGCGGGAGGCTACGAGCAGTACTTC TRBJ2-7 TRBD2 few TRBV29-1
CASSYSQGPARGYTF TGTGCCAGCAGTTACTCCCAGGGGCCCGCGAGGGGCTACACCTTC TRBJ1-2 NA NA TRBV6-5
CASSLGVVGTDYLYGYTF TGTGCCAGCAGCTTGGGGGTGGTAGGGACAGATTACCTCTATGGCTACACCTTC TRBJ1-2 TRBD1 NA TRBV5-6
CASSNPPRSGNTIYF TGTGCCAGCAGCAATCCCCCCCGGTCTGGAAACACCATATATTTT TRBJ1-3 NA NA TRBV7-9
CASSDSSDGKETQYF TGTGCCAGCAGTGACTCTTCGGACGGGAAAGAGACCCAGTACTTC TRBJ2-5 NA NA TRBV25-1
CASSLTRTQGDNEQFF TGTGCCAGCAGCTTAACACGGACACAGGGGGACAATGAGCAGTTCTTC TRBJ2-1 TRBD1 NA TRBV7-3
CASSVVGLAYNEQFF TGTGCCAGCAGCGTAGTGGGACTAGCGTACAATGAGCAGTTCTTC TRBJ2-1 TRBD2 NA TRBV9
CASSQDGTLAGVPTDTQYF TGCGCCAGCAGCCAAGACGGAACACTAGCGGGAGTACCCACAGATACGCAGTATTTT TRBJ2-3 TRBD2 NA TRBV4-1
CASSLGLAGLTDTQYF TGTGCCAGCAGCTTAGGCCTAGCGGGCCTCACAGATACGCAGTATTTT TRBJ2-3 TRBD2 once TRBV13
CASSETPGTSGSWEQFF TGTGCCAGCAGTGAGACCCCCGGGACTAGCGGGAGTTGGGAGCAGTTCTTC TRBJ2-1 TRBD2 NA TRBV25-1
CASQHIRGQGANEQYF TGTGCCAGTCAACACATTAGGGGACAGGGGGCCAACGAGCAGTACTTC TRBJ2-7 TRBD1 NA TRBV19
CAISESEGSNQPQHF TGTGCCATCAGTGAGTCGGAGGGGAGCAATCAGCCCCAGCATTTT TRBJ1-5 NA once TRBV10-3
CASSFRGTERGNYGYTF TGTGCCAGCAGTTTTCGGGGGACTGAGAGAGGGAACTATGGCTACACCTTC TRBJ1-2 NA NA TRBV28
CASSYDSPGHVYGYTF TGTGCCAGCAGTTACGATTCGCCAGGGCACGTCTATGGCTACACCTTC TRBJ1-2 NA NA TRBV6-6
CASSPGTGWGYEQYF TGTGCCAGCAGTCCCGGGACAGGGTGGGGGTACGAGCAGTACTTC TRBJ2-7 TRBD1 few TRBV28
CASSFWGADTQYF TGTGCCAGCAGTTTCTGGGGCGCAGATACGCAGTATTTT TRBJ2-3 NA NA TRBV28
CASSQKKPSNQPQHF TGTGCCAGCAGTCAGAAAAAACCTAGCAATCAGCCCCAGCATTTT TRBJ1-5 NA NA TRBV27
CASSALGVGYTF TGTGCCAGCAGCGCCCTAGGGGTCGGCTACACCTTC TRBJ1-2 NA NA TRBV7-9
CATEEREETQYF TGTGCCACGGAGGAGCGAGAAGAGACCCAGTACTTC TRBJ2-5 NA NA TRBV30
CASSLVGKGGGGYTF TGTGCCAGCAGCTTGGTAGGAAAAGGGGGTGGTGGCTACACCTTC TRBJ1-2 NA NA TRBV5-6
CASRLKGQGENTEAFF TGTGCCAGCAGACTAAAAGGACAGGGAGAGAACACTGAAGCTTTCTTT TRBJ1-1 TRBD1 NA TRBV27
CASSYGQAFEHTEAFF TGTGCCAGCAGTTACGGGCAGGCTTTCGAACACACTGAAGCTTTCTTT TRBJ1-1 NA NA TRBV6-5
CASSLTREGTEAFF TGTGCCAGCAGCTTAACCAGGGAGGGCACTGAAGCTTTCTTT TRBJ1-1 NA NA TRBV7-9
CASSSCSSGNGYTF TGTGCCAGCAGTTCGTGTAGTTCGGGGAACGGCTACACCTTC TRBJ1-2 NA NA TRBV27
CASSLISWGRPTYEQYF TGTGCCAGCAGTTTAATAAGTTGGGGCAGGCCAACCTACGAGCAGTACTTC TRBJ2-7 NA NA TRBV27
CASRQGRGVSGANVLTF TGTGCCAGCAGACAGGGTAGGGGAGTCTCTGGGGCCAACGTCCTGACTTTC TRBJ2-6 NA NA TRBV11-2
CASSQGEGGWEQFF TGCGCCAGCAGCCAAGGTGAAGGGGGCTGGGAGCAGTTCTTC TRBJ2-1 TRBD1 once TRBV4-3
CASSTQGFYGYTF TGTGCCAGCAGCACACAGGGCTTCTATGGCTACACCTTC TRBJ1-2 NA few TRBV7-9
CASSLARGTDTQYF TGTGCCAGCAGCTTAGCTCGGGGCACAGATACGCAGTATTTT TRBJ2-3 NA once TRBV7-8
CSVPGQGNTGELFF TGCAGCGTACCGGGACAGGGGAACACCGGGGAGCTGTTTTTT TRBJ2-2 TRBD1 NA TRBV29-1
CASSPPGREGPYEQYF TGTGCCAGCTCACCACCGGGGCGGGAGGGCCCCTACGAGCAGTACTTC TRBJ2-7 TRBD2 NA TRBV18
CASTGLDFDEQYF TGTGCCAGCACCGGACTAGACTTTGACGAGCAGTACTTC TRBJ2-7 TRBD2 NA TRBV28
CASSGSLAGVDTQYF TGCGCCAGCAGTGGGTCACTAGCGGGAGTCGATACGCAGTATTTT TRBJ2-3 TRBD2 NA TRBV10-1
CASSQDQGARGTQPQHF TGCGCCAGCAGCCAAGATCAGGGGGCGCGGGGAACCCAGCCCCAGCATTTT TRBJ1-5 TRBD1 NA TRBV4-3
CASSSPPQGNGTEAFF TGCGCCAGCAGCTCCCCTCCTCAGGGAAACGGCACTGAAGCTTTCTTT TRBJ1-1 NA NA TRBV5-1
CASSLRAVSSGRAKNIQYF TGCGCCAGCAGCCTCCGAGCTGTATCCAGCGGGAGAGCCAAAAACATTCAGTACTTC TRBJ2-4 TRBD2 NA TRBV4-1
CASSLPGSGNTIYF TGTGCCAGCAGCCTCCCAGGTTCTGGAAACACCATATATTTT TRBJ1-3 NA NA TRBV28
CASSQGQFTDTQYF TGTGCCAGCAGCCAAGGACAGTTCACAGATACGCAGTATTTT TRBJ2-3 NA NA TRBV5-6
CASSTDSVSYNEQFF TGTGCCAGCAGTACGGACAGTGTCTCCTACAATGAGCAGTTCTTC TRBJ2-1 NA NA TRBV27
CASSTLAIKPYEQYF TGTGCCAGCAGCACTCTAGCGATAAAACCCTACGAGCAGTACTTC TRBJ2-7 NA once TRBV6-5
CASSLGAGARDEKLFF TGTGCCAGCAGTTTGGGCGCAGGGGCCAGGGACGAAAAACTGTTTTTT TRBJ1-4 NA NA TRBV28
CASSQWDSNTEAFF TGCGCCAGCAGCCAATGGGACAGTAACACTGAAGCTTTCTTT TRBJ1-1 TRBD1 NA TRBV4-1
CASRTGDPVTQYF TGTGCCAGCAGAACAGGGGACCCCGTGACCCAGTACTTC TRBJ2-5 TRBD1 once TRBV6-1
CARQSGRAKGGELFF TGTGCCAGACAAAGCGGGAGGGCCAAGGGCGGGGAGCTGTTTTTT TRBJ2-2 TRBD2 NA TRBV19
CASSPPRGRGTQYF TGTGCCAGCAGCCCACCTCGGGGGAGAGGTACGCAGTATTTT TRBJ2-3 NA NA TRBV5-4
CASSARDRVYEQYF TGTGCCAGCAGCGCGAGGGACAGGGTCTACGAGCAGTACTTC TRBJ2-7 TRBD1 once TRBV7-9
CASSLPGQGYDDGYTF TGTGCCAGCAGCCTCCCGGGACAGGGGTACGATGATGGCTACACCTTC TRBJ1-2 TRBD1 NA TRBV4-2
CASSLSAGRELYQETQYF TGTGCCAGCAGCTTATCTGCTGGGCGGGAACTGTACCAAGAGACCCAGTACTTC TRBJ2-5 NA once TRBV7-3
CASSRTFRDEQYF TGTGCCAGCAGTCGAACCTTCAGGGACGAGCAGTACTTC TRBJ2-7 NA NA TRBV27
CASSLTGKDYGYTF TGTGCCAGCAGTTTAACAGGGAAGGACTATGGCTACACCTTC TRBJ1-2 NA NA TRBV27
CASADGNQPQHF TGTGCCAGTGCAGACGGGAATCAGCCCCAGCATTTT TRBJ1-5 NA NA TRBV19
CATSRKGHQPTKNIQYF TGTGCCACCAGCAGGAAGGGACACCAACCGACCAAAAACATTCAGTACTTC TRBJ2-4 NA NA TRBV15
CASSLGTPGNGYTF TGTGCCAGCAGTCTCGGTACTCCGGGGAATGGCTACACCTTC TRBJ1-2 NA NA TRBV28
CASSGETGGAETQYF TGTGCCAGCAGTGGAGAAACAGGGGGCGCGGAGACCCAGTACTTC TRBJ2-5 TRBD1 NA TRBV6-1